Reported below is one TCR beta chain. Its antigen is not known. This entry comes from a study of regulatory T cells in long-lasting Graves disease. V was clipped by 5 bases and J by 0 bases; unmatched bases: 4. Germline CDR1 is DFQATT and CDR2 is SNEGSKA (reference sequence). The CDR3 contains 13 residues. Points from the study as a whole: Graves' patients with persistent disease showed TCR diversity lower than patients newly diagnosed. The study found persistent patients shared more public clonotypes (approximately 2,700) than new patients (around 1,000).

Indicated time point: newly diagnosed GD, antithyroid drugs for less than 3 months. The TCR library used RNA extracted from PBMCs. Library construction for TCR beta used iRepertoire HTBI primers and Arm-PCR of CDR3 regions. Using its own MiXCR run on the multiplex PCR reads, TCRdb lists one record per CDR3 protein. Here the sample spans 350,000 to 500,000 distinct CDR3 sequences, approximately 16% being singletons. The sample was also reused in another study, on T cells in Graves' hyperthyroidism and ophthalmopathy. That publication notes: Clinical symptoms, serum thyroxine, TRAb, thyroid ultrasound and orbital computed tomography informed diagnoses. The HTBI set primed first-round TCR CDR3 RT-PCR.

Sequenced material: peripheral blood mononuclear cells (PBMCs), taken at new diagnosis, from a patient treated with antithyroid drugs. This chain uses TRBV20-1 with TRBJ2-7; TRBD1 matches at 7 bases. This receptor was taken from a woman in her 30s with Graves disease. Here the CDR3 DNA reads TGCAGTGCTCGGGACAGATACTCCTACGAGCAGTACTTC. Translated: CSARDRYSYEQYF.